This TCR beta chain was observed in a study of technical replicates of blood from a handful of donors (dated 2017 in TCRdb). This clone was seen a single time. This receptor's antigen is unknown. Nothing much larger sits one base from this clone, and base qualities are not available. Library construction relied on the immunoSEQ multiplex PCR assay. TCRdb took this table from immuneACCESS and kept in-frame rearrangements with V and J called. Such tables lack part of the clones; where checked against another copy, unresolved V genes explain under half of the gap, and the rest is unexplained. The sample table shows around 13,000 clones, and approximately 95% are seen once. The ten most abundant clones make up around 7.4% of the sample. CDR1 and CDR2, per the germline V gene (reference sequence), are SGHNT and YYREEE. V ends up 3 bases short and J 5 bases short, with an unmatched junction base count of 11. From its cysteine to its phenylalanine, the CDR3 spans 16 amino acids. Only the CDR3 part of the read is kept: 48 bases, read in frame from the first base.

The clonotype comes from a human donor in good health. The rearrangement joined TRBV5-4 to TRBJ2-7; TRBD1 agrees with 10 junctional bases. The sequencing sample was made of PBMCs. The CDR3 region has the sequence CASSWGWGQGNDEQYF. The sequenced DNA: TGTGCCAGCAGCTGGGGGTGGGGACAGGGGAATGACGAGCAGTACTTC.